This is a list of T cell receptor beta chains from one sample in a study of Ad26.COV2.S vaccination and SARS-CoV-2 variants. The data were produced by immunoSEQ multiplex PCR, yet TCRdb's version contains in-frame clones alone and is incomplete. The table has a few hundred thousand clones, over 75% seen once. Here the sequenced sample was peripheral blood, taken in a trial of Ad26.COV2.S vaccine versus placebo. All receptors derive from a person between 18 and 60 years old who received the Ad26.COV2.S COVID-19 vaccine or a placebo. Both conserved end residues are part of each CDR3. D genes are given only for firm matches. Clone size appears in some rows only: once, few, many, or a class for an expanded clone.

-	TRBV24-1	TRBJ1-5	-	TGTGCCACCAGTGACCAGGGGAGTTTTGAGCCCCAGCATTTT	CATSDQGSFEPQHF
TRBD1	TRBV9	TRBJ2-3	-	TGTGCCAGCAGCGAGGACAGGGTGGCGAGCACAGATACGCAGTATTTT	CASSEDRVASTDTQYF
-	TRBV28	TRBJ1-6	-	TGTGCCAGCAGTTCACCGAAGAAGGGCTATAATTCACCCCTCCACTTT	CASSSPKKGYNSPLHF
TRBD1	TRBV30	TRBJ2-5	-	TGTGCCTGGAGTGTAGGGGCCAGGGGGCAAGAGACCCAGTACTTC	CAWSVGARGQETQYF
TRBD1	TRBV25-1	TRBJ1-1	-	TGTGCCAGCAGTGTTGACAGGGGGCCCGTGGATGAAGCTTTCTTT	CASSVDRGPVDEAFF
-	TRBV27	TRBJ2-3	-	TGTGCCAGCAGTTTATGGGGGAGACCAGATACGCAGTATTTT	CASSLWGRPDTQYF
-	TRBV10-3	TRBJ2-1	-	TGTGCCATCAATGGCCCCCCAAGTTACAATGAGCAGTTCTTC	CAINGPPSYNEQFF
TRBD2	TRBV9	TRBJ2-3	few	TGTGCCAGCAGCGTAGGACTAGCGGGAATCGGAGATACGCAGTATTTT	CASSVGLAGIGDTQYF
TRBD1	TRBV5-1	TRBJ2-7	-	TGCGCCAGCAGCTCTGGACAGGGGGTACACGAGCAGTACTTC	CASSSGQGVHEQYF
-	TRBV9	TRBJ1-4	-	TGTGCCAGCAGCGTAGGGGGGCAGGGTTTGAATGAAAAACTGTTTTTT	CASSVGGQGLNEKLFF
-	TRBV2	TRBJ1-5	-	TGTGCCAGCAGTATGGACACCGGCGGAGATCAGCCCCAGCATTTT	CASSMDTGGDQPQHF
TRBD2	TRBV7-6	TRBJ2-3	-	TGTGCCAGCAGCTTCGGGGGGGGGACAGATACGCAGTATTTT	CASSFGGGTDTQYF
TRBD2	TRBV7-9	TRBJ2-1	-	TGTGCCAGCAGCTTAGCTAGCGGGATAGGCTCCTACAATGAGCAGTTCTTC	CASSLASGIGSYNEQFF
-	TRBV3-1/TRBV3-2	TRBJ2-1	-	TGTGCCAGCAGCCCAGGACTAGAAGGGGGCAATGAGCAGTTCTTC	CASSPGLEGGNEQFF
-	TRBV5-1	TRBJ2-5	once	TGCGCCAGCAGCAGCGCCAGACACCAAGAGACCCAGTACTTC	CASSSARHQETQYF
-	TRBV5-1	TRBJ2-1	once	TGCGCCAGCAGCTTGGCGGGAGTGTCGTTCAATGAGCAGTTCTTC	CASSLAGVSFNEQFF
-	TRBV28	TRBJ1-5	-	TGTGCCAGCAGTTTAAGGGGTGGCGATCAGCCCCAGCATTTT	CASSLRGGDQPQHF
TRBD2	TRBV7-9	TRBJ2-1	-	TGTGCCAGCAGCTTAGAGTCTAGCGGGAGCCGCTCCTACAATGAGCAGTTCTTC	CASSLESSGSRSYNEQFF
-	TRBV7-2	TRBJ1-2	-	TGTGCCAGCAGCACCCACGACAGGACCCGTGGCTACACCTTC	CASSTHDRTRGYTF
-	TRBV5-4	TRBJ2-1	few	TGTGCCAGCAGCTCCTTATCACAGGGCCTATACAATGAGCAGTTCTTC	CASSSLSQGLYNEQFF
TRBD2	TRBV29-1	TRBJ2-7	-	TGCAGCGTTGGCATTAGCGGGAGCTACGAGCAGTACTTC	CSVGISGSYEQYF
TRBD1	TRBV28	TRBJ2-7	-	TGTGCCAGCAGAGCCGCCAGGGGGCCCTACGAGCAGTACTTC	CASRAARGPYEQYF
-	TRBV19	TRBJ2-1	-	TGTGCCAGTAGTATTTTCGGAAACAATGAGCAGTTCTTC	CASSIFGNNEQFF
-	TRBV19	TRBJ1-5	few	TGTGCCAGTAGTAACAGGATTGGCAATCAGCCCCAGCATTTT	CASSNRIGNQPQHF
TRBD1	TRBV7-6	TRBJ1-1	-	TGTGCCAGCAGCTTAGTGGACAGGGGGACTCCTGAAGCTTTCTTT	CASSLVDRGTPEAFF
TRBD2	TRBV19	TRBJ2-7	-	TGTGCCAGTAGTATGACGGGGGGACGAGCGGGACCAGTTTACGAGCAGTACTTC	CASSMTGGRAGPVYEQYF
TRBD2	TRBV9	TRBJ2-1	-	TGTGCCAGCAGCGTGGCTAGCGGATTCGGCGAGCAGTTCTTC	CASSVASGFGEQFF
TRBD2	TRBV6-5	TRBJ2-5	-	TGTGCCAGCAGTTATAGCGGGAGAGAGACCCAGTACTTC	CASSYSGRETQYF
-	TRBV30	TRBJ2-7	once	TGTGCCTGGAGTGTATCAGGGAACCACGAGCAGTACTTC	CAWSVSGNHEQYF
TRBD2	TRBV5-6	TRBJ2-5	once	TGTGCCAGCAGCTTACCGACTAGCGGGAGCACGAAGACCCAGTACTTC	CASSLPTSGSTKTQYF
-	TRBV6-6	TRBJ1-2	-	TGTGCCAGCAGTCCCGGACGCAATTATGGCTACACCTTC	CASSPGRNYGYTF
-	TRBV30	TRBJ2-3	-	TGTGCCTGGTCGCGAATGGGGGAGGACACAGATACGCAGTATTTT	CAWSRMGEDTDTQYF
TRBD2	TRBV4-2	TRBJ2-7	-	TGTGCCAGCAGCCAGGCCCTAGCGGCCGGGGCCTACGAGCAGTACTTC	CASSQALAAGAYEQYF
-	TRBV24-1	TRBJ2-5	-	TGTGCCACCAGTGACTGGGAAGGGGGTGAGTTCCAAGAGACCCAGTACTTC	CATSDWEGGEFQETQYF
TRBD1	TRBV23-1	TRBJ2-7	-	TGCGCCAGCCGACCGGACAGGGAAACCTACGAGCAGTACTTC	CASRPDRETYEQYF
-	TRBV7-9	TRBJ2-5	-	TGTGCCAGCAGCTTGGGGAGACAGGGAACTGGAGGGAGCCAGTACTTC	CASSLGRQGTGGSQYF
TRBD2	TRBV3-1/TRBV3-2	TRBJ2-1	-	TGTGCCAGCAGCCAAGATGGACTAGCGGGAGGGCGTAATGAGCAGTTCTTC	CASSQDGLAGGRNEQFF
-	TRBV30	TRBJ1-1	-	TGTGCCTGGTCACAGGGGAACACTGAAGCTTTCTTT	CAWSQGNTEAFF
-	TRBV20-1	TRBJ1-2	-	TGCAGTGCTAGACCCCTCGGCTACACCTTC	CSARPLGYTF
TRBD1	TRBV29-1	TRBJ2-2	-	TGCAGCGCGTTAAGGTCGGACAGGGTAACCGGGGAGCTGTTTTTT	CSALRSDRVTGELFF
TRBD1	TRBV6-5	TRBJ2-7	-	TGTGCCAGCGGCCGGGACAGGGTTACCTACGAGCAGTACTTC	CASGRDRVTYEQYF
-	TRBV11-2	TRBJ2-2	-	TGTGCCAGCAGCTTTTTAGTAGGGTTCACCGGGGAGCTGTTTTTT	CASSFLVGFTGELFF
-	TRBV7-9	TRBJ2-1	-	TGTGCCAGCAGCTTAATCCCTTTGAATGAGCAGTTCTTC	CASSLIPLNEQFF